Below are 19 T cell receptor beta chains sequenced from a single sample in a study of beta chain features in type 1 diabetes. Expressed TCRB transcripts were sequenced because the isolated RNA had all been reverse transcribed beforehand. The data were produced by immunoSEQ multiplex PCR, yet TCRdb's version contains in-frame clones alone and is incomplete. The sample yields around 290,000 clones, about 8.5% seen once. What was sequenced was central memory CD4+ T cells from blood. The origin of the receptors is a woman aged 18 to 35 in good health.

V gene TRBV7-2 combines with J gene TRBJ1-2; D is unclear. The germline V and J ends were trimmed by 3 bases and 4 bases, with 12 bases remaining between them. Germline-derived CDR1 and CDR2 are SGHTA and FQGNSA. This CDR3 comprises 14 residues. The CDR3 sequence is CASSFGWSPYGYTF. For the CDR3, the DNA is TGTGCCAGCAGCTTTGGGTGGAGCCCCTATGGCTACACCTTC.

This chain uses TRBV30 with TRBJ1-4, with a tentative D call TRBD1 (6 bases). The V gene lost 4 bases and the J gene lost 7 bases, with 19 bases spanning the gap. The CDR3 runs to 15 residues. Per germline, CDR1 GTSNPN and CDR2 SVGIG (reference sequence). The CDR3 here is CAWNEGGLGSEKLFF. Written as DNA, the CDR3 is TGTGCCTGGAACGAGGGGGGCCTCGGTTCTGAAAAACTGTTTTTT. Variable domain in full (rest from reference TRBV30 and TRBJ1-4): SQTIHQWPATLVQPVGSPLSLECTVEGTSNPNLYWYRQAAGRGLQLLFYSVGIGQISSEVPQNLSASRPQDRQFILSSKKLLLSDSGFYLCAWNEGGLGSEKLFFGSGTQLSVL.

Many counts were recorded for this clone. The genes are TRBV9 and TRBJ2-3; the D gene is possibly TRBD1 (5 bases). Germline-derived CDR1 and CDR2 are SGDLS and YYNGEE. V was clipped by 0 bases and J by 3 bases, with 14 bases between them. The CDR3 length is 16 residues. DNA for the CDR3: TGTGCCAGCAGCGTAGAAGGGGCAGGGCAAACAGATACGCAGTATTTT. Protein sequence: CASSVEGAGQTDTQYF.

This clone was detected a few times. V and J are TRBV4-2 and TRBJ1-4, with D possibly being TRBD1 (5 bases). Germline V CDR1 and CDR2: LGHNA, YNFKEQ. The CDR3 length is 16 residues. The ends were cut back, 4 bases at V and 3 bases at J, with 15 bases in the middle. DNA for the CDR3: TGTGCCAGCAGCCGAGACTGGGACGGACCTAATGAAAAACTGTTTTTT. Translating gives CASSRDWDGPNEKLFF.

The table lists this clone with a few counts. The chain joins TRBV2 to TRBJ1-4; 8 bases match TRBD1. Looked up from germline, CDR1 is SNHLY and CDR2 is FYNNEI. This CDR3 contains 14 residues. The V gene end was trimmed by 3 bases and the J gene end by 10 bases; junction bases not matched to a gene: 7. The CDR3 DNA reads TGTGCCAGCAGTGAGAGGCAGGGGGCGGGAAAACTGTTTTTT. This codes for CASSERQGAGKLFF.

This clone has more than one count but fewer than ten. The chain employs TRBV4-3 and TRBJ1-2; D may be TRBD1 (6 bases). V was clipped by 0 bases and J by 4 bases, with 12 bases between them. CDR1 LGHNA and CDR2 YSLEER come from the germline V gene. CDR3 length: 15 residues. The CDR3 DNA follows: TGCGCCAGCAGCCAAGATAAGGGGGGCGGCTATGGCTACACCTTC. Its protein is CASSQDKGGGYGYTF.

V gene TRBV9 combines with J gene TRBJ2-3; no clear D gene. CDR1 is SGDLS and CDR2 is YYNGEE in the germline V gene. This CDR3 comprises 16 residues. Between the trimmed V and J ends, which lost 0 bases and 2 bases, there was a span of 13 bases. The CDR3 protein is CASSVGVGFYTDTQYF. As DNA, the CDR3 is TGTGCCAGCAGCGTAGGGGTTGGGTTTTACACAGATACGCAGTATTTT.

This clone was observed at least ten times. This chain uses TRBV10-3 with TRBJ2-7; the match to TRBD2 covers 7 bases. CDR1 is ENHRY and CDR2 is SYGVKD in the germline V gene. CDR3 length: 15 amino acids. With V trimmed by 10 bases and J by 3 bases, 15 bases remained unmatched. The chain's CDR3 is CATSPHIGEGYEQYF. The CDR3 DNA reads TGTGCCACCTCCCCCCATATAGGGGAGGGCTACGAGCAGTACTTC.

CDR3 in amino acids: CASRRPGQDKQFF. The CDR3 nucleotides are TGCGCCAGCAGAAGACCGGGACAGGACAAGCAGTTCTTC. This chain joins TRBV5-1 and TRBJ2-1; 8 bases line up with TRBD1. This CDR3 has 13 amino acids. The ends lost 5 bases at V and 11 bases at J; junction bases unmatched: 9. Per germline, CDR1 SGHRS and CDR2 YFSETQ.

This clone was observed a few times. The DNA of the CDR3 is TGTGCCAGCAGCCCCGGGGGCTCGGATAAAAATGAGCAGTTCTTC. Its protein product is CASSPGGSDKNEQFF. This chain uses TRBV5-4 with TRBJ2-1; D may match TRBD1 or TRBD2 (6 bases each). Germline values: CDR1 SGHNT, CDR2 YYREEE (reference sequence). The CDR3 covers 15 residues. Deletions cut 4 bases from V and 7 bases from J, with 18 bases between.

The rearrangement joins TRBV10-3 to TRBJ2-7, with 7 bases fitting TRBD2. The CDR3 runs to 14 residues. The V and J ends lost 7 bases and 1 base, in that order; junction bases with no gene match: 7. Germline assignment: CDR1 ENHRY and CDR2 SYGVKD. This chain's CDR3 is CAITRGAGSYEQYF. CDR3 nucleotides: TGTGCCATCACTCGGGGAGCGGGGTCCTACGAGCAGTACTTC.

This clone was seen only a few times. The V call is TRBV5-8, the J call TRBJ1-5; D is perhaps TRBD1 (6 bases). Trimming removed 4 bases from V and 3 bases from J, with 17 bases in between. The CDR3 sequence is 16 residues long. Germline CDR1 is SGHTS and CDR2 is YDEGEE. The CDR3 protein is CASSNAGQSLNQPQHF. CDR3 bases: TGTGCCAGCAGCAACGCCGGACAGTCCCTCAATCAGCCCCAGCATTTT.

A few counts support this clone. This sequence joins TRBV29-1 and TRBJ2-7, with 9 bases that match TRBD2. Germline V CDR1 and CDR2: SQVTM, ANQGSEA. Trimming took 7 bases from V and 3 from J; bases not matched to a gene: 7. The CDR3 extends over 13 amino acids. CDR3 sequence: CSAAGGGSYEQYF. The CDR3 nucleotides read TGCAGCGCCGCGGGAGGGGGAAGCTACGAGCAGTACTTC.

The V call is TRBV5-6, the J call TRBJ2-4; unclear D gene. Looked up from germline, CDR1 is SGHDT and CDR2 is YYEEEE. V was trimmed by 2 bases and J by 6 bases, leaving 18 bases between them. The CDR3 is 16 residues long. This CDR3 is CASSFYALSLSNIQYF. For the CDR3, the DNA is TGTGCCAGCAGCTTTTACGCTTTATCCCTGTCAAACATTCAGTACTTC.

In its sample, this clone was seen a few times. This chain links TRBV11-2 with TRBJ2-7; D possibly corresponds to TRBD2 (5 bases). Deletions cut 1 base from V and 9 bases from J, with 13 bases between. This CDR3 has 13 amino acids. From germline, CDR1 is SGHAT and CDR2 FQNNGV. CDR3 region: CASSLGSGGVQYV. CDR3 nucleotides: TGTGCCAGCAGCTTAGGGAGCGGTGGGGTGCAGTACGTC.

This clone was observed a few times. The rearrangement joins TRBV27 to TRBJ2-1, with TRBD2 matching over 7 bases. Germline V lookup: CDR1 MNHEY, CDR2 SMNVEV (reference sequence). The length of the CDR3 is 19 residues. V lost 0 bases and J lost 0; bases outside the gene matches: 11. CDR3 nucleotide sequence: TGTGCCAGCAGTTTATCCTTCGGGTACTGGACTAGCTCCTACAATGAGCAGTTCTTC. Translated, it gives CASSLSFGYWTSSYNEQFF.

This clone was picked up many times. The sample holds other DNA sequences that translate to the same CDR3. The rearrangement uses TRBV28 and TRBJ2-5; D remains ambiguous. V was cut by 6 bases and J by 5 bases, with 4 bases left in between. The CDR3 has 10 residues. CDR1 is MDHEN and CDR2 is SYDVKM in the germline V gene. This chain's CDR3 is CASRAETQYF. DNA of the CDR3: TGTGCCAGCAGGGCGGAGACCCAGTACTTC.

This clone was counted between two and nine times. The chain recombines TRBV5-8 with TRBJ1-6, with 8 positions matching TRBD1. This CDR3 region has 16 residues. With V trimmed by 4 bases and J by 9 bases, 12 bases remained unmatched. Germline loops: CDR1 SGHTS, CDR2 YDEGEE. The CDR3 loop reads CASSHRTGGIRSPLHF. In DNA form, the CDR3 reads TGTGCCAGCAGCCACCGTACAGGGGGGATACGTTCACCCCTCCACTTT. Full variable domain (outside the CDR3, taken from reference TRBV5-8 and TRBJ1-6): EAGVTQSPTHLIKTRGQQATLRCSPISGHTSVYWYQQALGLGLQFLLWYDEGEERNRGNFPPRFSGRQFPNYSSELNVNALELEDSALYLCASSHRTGGIRSPLHFGNGTRLTVT.

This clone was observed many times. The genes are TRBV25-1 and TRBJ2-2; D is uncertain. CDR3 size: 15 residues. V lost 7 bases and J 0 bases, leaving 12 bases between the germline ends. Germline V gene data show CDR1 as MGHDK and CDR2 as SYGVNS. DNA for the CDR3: TGTGCCAGCACCCCCGGTAGTACGAACACCGGGGAGCTGTTTTTT. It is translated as CASTPGSTNTGELFF.